Below, 27 T cell receptor beta chains from the same sample are listed, as sequenced in a study of vaccination and CD4 T cells after COVID-19. Noted treatment: approximately nine-day PBMC culture with coronavirus spike peptide pools or control peptides (ViraFEST assay). These receptors' targets are unknown. Cultured CD4+ T-cell DNA underwent Oncomine TCR Beta short-read sequencing. In TCRdb, the PCR reads were re-called with MiXCR into one record per CDR3 protein. The sample includes more than 20,000 distinct CDR3 sequences, approximately 62% seen only once; the top ten take around 3.8%. Sequenced: CD4+ T cells from blood, cultured in vitro. These receptors were obtained from a human donor who had recovered from COVID-19.

The CDR3 reads CAISEGTVVSYEQYF. The CDR3 DNA reads TGTGCCATCAGTGAAGGGACGGTGGTCTCCTACGAGCAGTACTTC. The rearrangement joins TRBV10-3 to TRBJ2-7; D is perhaps TRBD1 or TRBD2 (5 bases each). Trimming cost V 3 bases and J 0 bases, with 12 bases left between them. This CDR3 region has 15 residues. Germline V gives CDR1 ENHRY, CDR2 SYGVKD.

This chain connects TRBV7-2 to TRBJ2-3; 11 bases fit TRBD2. The CDR3 spans 17 residues. Unmatched junction bases numbered 9, after V lost 3 bases and J lost 4 bases. CDR1 is SGHTA, CDR2 FQGNSA, per germline. The CDR3 here is CASSFLLAGGPSDTQYF. The CDR3 DNA reads TGTGCCAGCAGCTTCCTTTTAGCGGGAGGGCCGTCAGATACGCAGTATTTT.

In its sample, this clonotype was seen a few times. V usage is TRBV7-8 and J usage is TRBJ2-3, with TRBD2 identical over 8 bases. From germline, CDR1 is SGHVS and CDR2 FQNEAQ. J was trimmed by 5 bases and V by 0 bases; bases with no gene match: 13. This CDR3 is 18 amino acids long. In DNA form, the CDR3 reads TGTGCCAGCAGCTTAGCGCGGGCAGCGGGAGTTGGGGGAGATACGCAGTATTTT. Its translation is CASSLARAAGVGGDTQYF.

The chain combines TRBV7-9 with TRBJ1-3; unclear D gene. The CDR3 extends over 16 amino acids. The germline CDR1 and CDR2 sequences are SEHNR and FQNEAQ (reference sequence). The ends were cut back, 0 bases at V and 4 bases at J, with 13 bases in the middle. The CDR3 bases are TGTGCCAGCAGCTTAGCCACCGGAGCAGGAGGAAACACCATATATTTT. Its protein is CASSLATGAGGNTIYF.

The chain couples TRBV12-3 or TRBV12-4 to TRBJ2-7; perhaps TRBD1 as D (5 bases). V was clipped by 8 bases and J by 3 bases, with 11 bases between them. The CDR3 loop spans 12 amino acids. This CDR3 is CASGAADYEQYF. Here the CDR3 DNA reads TGTGCCAGCGGGGCTGCAGACTACGAGCAGTACTTC.

The chain links TRBV11-2 to TRBJ2-5, with D uncertain. Germline values: CDR1 SGHAT, CDR2 FQNNGV. The CDR3 is 14 residues long. V lost 0 bases and J 5 bases, leaving 10 bases between the germline ends. The CDR3 DNA sequence: TGTGCCAGCAGCTTAGACTCTGTACGGGAGACCCAGTACTTC. Translating gives CASSLDSVRETQYF.

This clonotype was counted once. The V call is TRBV7-2, the J call TRBJ2-3; tentative D call: TRBD2 (6 bases). The V and J ends lost 0 bases and 3 bases respectively, with 13 bases between them. CDR3 size: 16 residues. CDR1 is SGHTA, CDR2 FQGNSA, per germline. This CDR3 reads CASSLARVGGTDTQYF. In DNA form, the CDR3 reads TGTGCCAGCAGCTTAGCCCGGGTAGGAGGGACAGATACGCAGTATTTT.

The chain employs TRBV20-1 and TRBJ2-3; maybe TRBD2 (6 bases). Trimming took off 5 bases at V and 5 bases at J, with 23 bases between the two ends. The CDR3 extends over 16 amino acids. Germline V lookup: CDR1 DFQATT, CDR2 SNEGSKA (reference sequence). The CDR3 region has the DNA TGCAGTGCTCCACGGGGCACGGACGGGAGAGTAGATACGCAGTATTTT. This translates into CSAPRGTDGRVDTQYF.

J is TRBJ2-3 and V is TRBV19, with 7 nucleotides matching TRBD1. This CDR3 spans 16 amino acids. With V trimmed by 5 bases and J by 3 bases, 11 bases remained unmatched. The germline V gene encodes CDR1 LNHDA and CDR2 SQIVND (reference sequence). The CDR3 DNA follows: TGTGCCAGTAGTGCCGGGACAGCCCAAGGAACAGATACGCAGTATTTT. The encoded protein is CASSAGTAQGTDTQYF.

The V and J genes are TRBV28 and TRBJ1-1; D not resolved. The CDR3 covers 12 residues. In germline, CDR1 is MDHEN, CDR2 SYDVKM. V was cut by 1 base and J by 10 bases, with 10 bases left in between. CDR3 protein: CASSLSLLVAFF. The CDR3 DNA reads TGTGCCAGCAGTTTATCATTACTCGTAGCTTTCTTT.

This clonotype was observed a handful of times. The chain uses TRBV19 and TRBJ1-5; D may be TRBD1 (6 bases). The germline V and J ends were trimmed by 2 bases and 6 bases, with 17 bases remaining between them. The CDR3 has 16 amino acids. Germline V CDR1 and CDR2: LNHDA, SQIVND (reference sequence). The CDR3 bases are TGTGCCAGTAGTATAAGGGGGAGGGGTCTTGGTCAGCCCCAGCATTTT. Translated, it gives CASSIRGRGLGQPQHF.

The rearrangement uses TRBV12-3 or TRBV12-4 and TRBJ2-2; D unresolved. The CDR3 contains 12 residues. Trimming took off 1 base at V and 6 bases at J, with 3 bases between the two ends. The CDR3 spells CASSLGSGELFF. DNA of the CDR3: TGTGCCAGCAGTTTAGGGTCCGGGGAGCTGTTTTTT.

The chain joins TRBV7-2 to TRBJ1-5; 7 bases map to TRBD1. Germline assignment: CDR1 SGHTA and CDR2 FQGNSA. V gave up 5 bases and J gave up 4 bases; unmatched junction bases: 2. CDR3 length: 13 amino acids. CDR3 sequence: CASSNRGNQPQHF. DNA of the CDR3: TGTGCCAGCAGCAACAGGGGAAATCAGCCCCAGCATTTT.

The rearrangement uses TRBV20-1 and TRBJ2-7; D uncertain. V shed 5 bases and J shed 6 bases, with 11 bases lying between them. The CDR3 contains 11 residues. Germline CDR1 is DFQATT and CDR2 is SNEGSKA (reference sequence). The CDR3 sequence: CSARTLAEQYF. CDR3 nucleotides: TGCAGTGCTCGTACCCTTGCCGAGCAGTACTTC.

J is TRBJ1-2 and V is TRBV7-2; the D is unclear. This CDR3 is 13 amino acids long. V was trimmed by 0 bases and J by 2 bases, leaving 4 bases between them. The germline CDR1 and CDR2 sequences are SGHTA and FQGNSA. The CDR3 is CASSLAPNYGYTF. The CDR3 coding sequence is TGTGCCAGCAGCTTAGCCCCAAACTATGGCTACACCTTC.

The CDR3 reads CSARDVAEAFF. The CDR3 DNA follows: TGCAGTGCTAGAGATGTGGCTGAAGCTTTCTTT. The chain is built from TRBV20-1 and TRBJ1-1; D unclear. Germline V gene data show CDR1 as DFQATT and CDR2 as SNEGSKA (reference sequence). The CDR3 has 11 residues. With 0 bases removed from V and 6 bases from J, the gap between germline ends came to 5 bases.

This CDR3 is CAISDVGNEQFF. The DNA of the CDR3 is TGTGCCATCAGTGATGTGGGTAATGAGCAGTTCTTC. The chain links TRBV10-3 to TRBJ2-1; D gene ambiguous. Germline V lookup: CDR1 ENHRY, CDR2 SYGVKD. This CDR3 spans 12 amino acids. V shed 3 bases and J shed 7 bases, with 7 bases lying between them.

This chain uses TRBV20-1 with TRBJ2-5, with 11 bases that match TRBD2. The V and J ends lost 5 bases and 2 bases, in that order; junction bases with no gene match: 7. The germline V gene encodes CDR1 DFQATT and CDR2 SNEGSKA (reference sequence). CDR3 length: 15 amino acids. CDR3 amino acids: CSAPPVAGGQETQYF. CDR3 DNA sequence: TGCAGTGCTCCCCCCGTAGCGGGAGGGCAAGAGACCCAGTACTTC.

This clonotype was detected a few times. This rearrangement joins TRBV18 to TRBJ1-2; D is uncertain. The CDR3 has 13 residues. Germline V gene lookup returns CDR1 KGHSH and CDR2 LQKENI. The germline V and J ends were trimmed by 3 bases and 5 bases, with 10 bases remaining between them. The CDR3 loop is CASSPQEVYGYTF. DNA for the CDR3: TGTGCCAGCTCACCTCAGGAGGTTTATGGCTACACCTTC.

J is TRBJ1-2 and V is TRBV11-3; tentatively, D is TRBD1 (5 bases). The V gene lost 5 bases and the J gene lost 4 bases, with 17 bases spanning the gap. CDR1 is SGHNT and CDR2 is YENEEA in the germline V gene. This CDR3 region has 15 residues. CDR3 in amino acids: CASSARDGLPYGYTF. CDR3 nucleotide sequence: TGTGCCAGCAGCGCCCGGGACGGCCTCCCCTATGGCTACACCTTC. Filled out from reference TRBV11-3 and TRBJ1-2, the complete variable domain reads EAGVVQSPRYKIIEKKQPVAFWCNPISGHNTLYWYLQNLGQGPELLIRYENEEAVDDSQLPKDRFSAERLKGVDSTLKIQPAELGDSAVYLCASSARDGLPYGYTFGSGTRLTVV.

J is TRBJ1-1 and V is TRBV24-1; tentatively, D is TRBD1 (5 bases). CDR1 and CDR2 from the germline V gene are KGHDR and SFDVKD. CDR3 size: 16 residues. Trimming removed 1 base at V and 4 bases at J, with 15 bases between. The CDR3 protein is CATSDFLNRRGTEAFF. The CDR3 DNA is TGTGCCACCAGTGATTTTTTAAACAGGAGAGGCACTGAAGCTTTCTTT.

The chain joins TRBV10-3 to TRBJ1-1; D remains ambiguous. CDR1 and CDR2 (germline): ENHRY, SYGVKD. The ends were cut back, 8 bases at V and 1 base at J, with 11 bases in the middle. This CDR3 has 13 amino acids. The CDR3 nucleotides read TGTGCCATCGTACAGACTCCGAACACTGAAGCTTTCTTT. Its protein product is CAIVQTPNTEAFF.

V is TRBV7-3 and J is TRBJ2-2; TRBD2 is a possible D gene (5 bases). The CDR3 extends over 13 amino acids. V dropped 2 bases and J dropped 7 bases, with 8 bases sitting between them. Per germline, CDR1 SGHTA and CDR2 FQGTGA. The CDR3 protein is CASSLARGGELFF. The CDR3 DNA reads TGTGCCAGCAGCTTAGCACGGGGCGGGGAGCTGTTTTTT. Complete variable domain (other parts from reference TRBV7-3 and TRBJ2-2): GAGVSQTPSNKVTEKGKYVELRCDPISGHTALYWYRQSLGQGPEFLIYFQGTGAADDSGLPNDRFFAVRPEGSVSTLKIQRTERGDSAVYLCASSLARGGELFFGEGSRLTVL.

CDR3 residues: CSARGGGGRETQYF. DNA of the CDR3: TGCAGTGCTAGAGGAGGGGGGGGCCGGGAGACCCAGTACTTC. The rearrangement joins TRBV20-1 to TRBJ2-5; possible D gene TRBD2, 7 bases. Germline values: CDR1 DFQATT, CDR2 SNEGSKA (reference sequence). Trimming removed 1 base from V and 5 bases from J, with 14 bases in between. The CDR3 is made up of 14 amino acids.

The rearrangement joins TRBV11-2 to TRBJ2-7; D is ambiguous. Trimming took 5 bases from V and 2 from J, leaving 19 bases between them. Germline CDR1 is SGHAT and CDR2 is FQNNGV. The CDR3 sequence is 16 residues long. In nucleotides, the CDR3 is TGTGCCAGCAGCCCCTACTTCTCGGGTACAGCCTACGAGCAGTACTTC. Translated: CASSPYFSGTAYEQYF.

The rearrangement joins TRBV11-2 to TRBJ2-5, with D possibly TRBD1 on 5 matching bases. V lost 2 bases to trimming and J lost 5 bases, with 12 bases between them. Germline lookup yields CDR1 SGHAT and CDR2 FQNNGV. The CDR3 sequence is 14 residues long. This CDR3 is CASSLRGHGETQYF. The DNA for the CDR3 is TGTGCCAGCAGCTTAAGGGGCCACGGGGAGACCCAGTACTTC.

The chain joins TRBV5-1 to TRBJ1-2; D is ambiguous. The ends were cut back, 0 bases at V and 0 bases at J, with 9 bases in the middle. The CDR3 covers 15 residues. Germline values: CDR1 SGHRS, CDR2 YFSETQ. This chain's CDR3 is CASSLDGKTNYGYTF. The CDR3 bases are TGCGCCAGCAGCTTGGACGGGAAAACTAACTATGGCTACACCTTC. Using reference TRBV5-1 and TRBJ1-2 for the parts outside the CDR3, the full variable domain is KAGVTQTPRYLIKTRGQQVTLSCSPISGHRSVSWYQQTPGQGLQFLFEYFSETQRNKGNFPGRFSGRQFSNSRSEMNVSTLELGDSALYLCASSLDGKTNYGYTFGSGTRLTVV.